One sample yielded the 9 T cell receptor beta chains listed below, sequenced in a study of cytomegalovirus exposure and HLA in healthy donors. The primer mix had 60 Vbeta and 13 Jbeta primers. Some clones are missing from TCRdb's copy, which holds only in-frame ones; the method was immunoSEQ multiplex PCR. Here the sample spans about 110,000 clones, 65% to 85% being singletons. The specimen sequenced was PBMCs. The receptors here all came from a young man in good health and CMV-seronegative.

This clone was recorded only once. At one boundary the junction diverges from the germline segment, which might be a read error. V gene TRBV5-6 combines with J gene TRBJ2-5; 12 bases map to TRBD1. The germline V gene has CDR1 SGHDT and CDR2 YYEEEE. The CDR3 is 17 residues long. The CDR3: CASSHRGGTGGQEIQYF. For the CDR3, the DNA is TGTGCCAGCAGCCACCGAGGTGGGACAGGGGGCCAAGAGATCCAGTACTTC.

The V gene is TRBV5-1, the J gene TRBJ2-3; 10 positions agree with TRBD2. Germline V CDR1 and CDR2: SGHRS, YFSETQ. The ends lost 0 bases at V and 3 bases at J; junction bases unmatched: 4. CDR3 length equals 16 residues. The DNA for the CDR3 is TGCGCCAGCAGCTTGGAAAGCGGGGGGGCAACAGATACGCAGTATTTT. Protein: CASSLESGGATDTQYF.

The chain recombines TRBV5-1 with TRBJ1-1; 8 positions agree with TRBD1. CDR1 SGHRS and CDR2 YFSETQ come from the germline V gene. V gave up 4 bases and J gave up 4 bases; unmatched junction bases: 9. The CDR3 runs to 15 residues. The CDR3 loop reads CASSQPDRAGTEAFF. The CDR3 bases are TGCGCCAGCAGCCAACCGGACAGGGCGGGCACTGAAGCTTTCTTT.

This clone occurred once. The V and J genes are TRBV29-1 and TRBJ1-1, with 8 bases lining up with TRBD1. V was clipped by 7 bases and J by 4 bases; unmatched bases: 5. This CDR3 is 12 amino acids long. Germline V gene data show CDR1 as SQVTM and CDR2 as ANQGSEA. The CDR3 sequence: CSADRGSTEAFF. CDR3 coding DNA: TGCAGCGCTGACAGGGGAAGCACTGAAGCTTTCTTT.

The chain uses TRBV13 and TRBJ2-7, with D possibly TRBD1 on 6 matching bases. Per germline, CDR1 PRHDT and CDR2 FYEKMQ (reference sequence). Trimming removed 5 bases at V and 6 bases at J, with 8 bases between. CDR3 size: 11 residues. CDR3 in amino acids: CASSGRGEQYF. In DNA, the CDR3 is TGTGCCAGCAGCGGCAGGGGCGAGCAGTACTTC.

This clone turned up a few times. This sequence joins TRBV7-2 and TRBJ2-1, with 9 bases aligning to TRBD1. Germline assignment: CDR1 SGHTA and CDR2 FQGNSA. Germline trimming cut 5 bases from V and 5 bases from J; bases unmatched to any gene: 4. The CDR3 loop spans 14 amino acids. For the CDR3, the DNA is TGTGCCAGCAGCCCACAGGGGGCAGACAATGAGCAGTTCTTC. This sequence encodes CASSPQGADNEQFF.

The rearrangement uses TRBV2 and TRBJ1-2; D is undetermined. Looked up from germline, CDR1 is SNHLY and CDR2 is FYNNEI. CDR3 length: 14 amino acids. Trimming cost V 1 base and J 1 base, with 7 bases left between them. CDR3 loop: CASSEGTLNYGYTF. The CDR3 DNA follows: TGTGCCAGCAGTGAAGGGACTCTTAACTATGGCTACACCTTC.

The rearrangement links TRBV18 to TRBJ2-2, with D possibly matching TRBD2 (6 bases). The V and J ends lost 3 bases and 0 bases respectively, with 11 bases between them. Germline V gives CDR1 KGHSH, CDR2 LQKENI. This CDR3 region has 16 residues. The CDR3 region has the DNA TGTGCCAGCTCACCGAGTGCGGGAACGAACACCGGGGAGCTGTTTTTT. Protein product: CASSPSAGTNTGELFF.

The V and J genes are TRBV7-2 and TRBJ2-5, with 12 bases fitting TRBD2. Germline values: CDR1 SGHTA, CDR2 FQGNSA. This CDR3 has 15 amino acids. V lost 6 bases, J lost 4 bases, and 6 bases stayed unmatched. CDR3 in amino acids: CASSFGTSGLETQYF. The DNA for the CDR3 is TGTGCCAGCAGTTTCGGGACTAGCGGGTTAGAGACCCAGTACTTC.